This TCR beta chain was observed in a study of CD8 T cells in Susac syndrome. Blood CD8+ and CD4+ T cells underwent high-throughput TCR beta sequencing. TEMRA cells were FACS-enriched and CD8+ and CD4+ T cells negatively isolated. Random hexamers served to reverse transcribe roughly 0.45 to 1 ug RNA. The amplification used immunoSEQ multiplex PCR on TCR beta CDR3; it spanned 54 Vbeta and 13 Jbeta. TCRdb recomputed calls from the immunoSEQ multiplex PCR reads with MiXCR, one row per CDR3 protein. The sample consists of around 130,000 distinct CDR3 sequences, about 90% of them appearing once. On this clonotype: The antigen remains unidentified.

V shed 0 bases and J shed 2 bases, with 13 bases lying between them. This CDR3 region has 15 residues. Germline loops: CDR1 DFQATT, CDR2 SNEGSKA (reference sequence). General study points: The relatively small number of individuals in the TCR sequencing and HLA analysis was acknowledged by the study.

Sequencing was carried out using CD8+ T cells from PBMCs. This clonotype was obtained from a human donor with multiple sclerosis. V and J are TRBV20-1 and TRBJ1-2; D is ambiguous. The CDR3: CSARDLETANYGYTF. As DNA, the CDR3 is TGCAGTGCTAGAGATTTGGAGACGGCGAACTATGGCTACACCTTC.